This is a list of T cell receptor beta chains from one sample in a study of blood T cell repertoires in COVID-19. The method was immunoSEQ multiplex PCR; TCRdb's version includes in-frame clones alone and lacks a portion of them. The profile shows fewer than 25,000 clones, around nine tenths of them singletons. Input material: peripheral blood. The source is a man aged 50 to 60 with active COVID-19. Both conserved end residues are part of each CDR3. The D gene is left open where the match is weak. Rows give clone size only sometimes, using once, few, many, or a class for an expanded clone.

v_gene	j_gene	d_gene	abundance	len	CDR3aa	CDR3nt
TRBV29-1	TRBJ2-7	TRBD1	-	14	CSVEARDRGHEQYF	TGCAGCGTTGAAGCCCGGGACAGGGGACACGAGCAGTACTTC
TRBV4-2	TRBJ1-1	-	-	16	CASSQEVAGLNTEAFF	TGTGCCAGCAGCCAAGAGGTGGCGGGGCTGAACACTGAAGCTTTCTTT
TRBV5-1	TRBJ2-7	TRBD1	few	15	CASSLGGTGFYEQYF	TGCGCCAGCAGCTTGGGGGGGACAGGGTTCTACGAGCAGTACTTC
TRBV6-4	TRBJ1-6	-	few	13	CASSDSATSPLHF	TGTGCCAGCAGTGACTCGGCGACATCACCCCTCCACTTT
TRBV19	TRBJ1-5	-	-	17	CASSIRVGRAGTEPQHF	TGTGCCAGTAGTATCAGGGTGGGCAGGGCCGGTACGGAGCCCCAGCATTTT
TRBV5-5	TRBJ2-7	TRBD2	-	15	CASSLLAGGLGEQYF	TGTGCCAGCAGCCTACTAGCGGGAGGGCTCGGCGAGCAGTACTTC
TRBV7-9	TRBJ1-1	TRBD1	-	19	CASSPLILDRPDSNTEAFF	TGTGCCAGCAGCCCCCTCATCCTGGACAGGCCCGATTCGAACACTGAAGCTTTCTTT
TRBV7-2	TRBJ2-2	-	few	15	CASSLNPGNTGELFF	TGTGCCAGCAGCTTAAATCCAGGGAACACCGGGGAGCTGTTTTTT
TRBV27	TRBJ2-7	-	-	12	CASSSLLYEQYF	TGTGCCAGCAGTTCCCTTCTCTACGAGCAGTACTTC
TRBV5-1	TRBJ2-1	-	-	15	CASSLQGVRYNEQFF	TGCGCCAGCAGCCTACAGGGTGTCCGGTACAATGAGCAGTTCTTC
TRBV28	TRBJ1-1	-	-	14	CASSLPPMYTEAFF	TGTGCCAGCAGTTTACCCCCAATGTACACTGAAGCTTTCTTT
TRBV25-1	TRBJ2-7	-	once	15	CASSESEGSGYEQYF	TGTGCCAGCAGTGAATCGGAGGGCAGTGGCTACGAGCAGTACTTC
TRBV6-5	TRBJ2-3	TRBD1	once	16	CASSYPNRGRQDTQYF	TGTGCCAGCAGTTACCCAAACAGGGGGCGCCAGGATACGCAGTATTTT
TRBV3-1/TRBV3-2	TRBJ1-1	TRBD1	-	15	CASSQGGQPNTETFF	TGTGCCAGCAGCCAAGGGGGACAGCCGAACACTGAAACTTTCTTT
TRBV28	TRBJ1-4	TRBD1	-	15	CASRGTGRGNEKLFF	TGTGCCAGCCGAGGGACAGGGAGGGGTAATGAAAAACTGTTTTTT
TRBV6-5	TRBJ2-2	TRBD1	few	14	CASSRDRATGELFF	TGTGCCAGCAGCCGGGACAGGGCCACCGGGGAGCTGTTTTTT
TRBV7-8	TRBJ1-1	TRBD1	-	15	CASSLAGQGNTEAFF	TGTGCCAGCAGCTTAGCGGGACAGGGGAACACTGAAGCTTTCTTT
TRBV5-6	TRBJ1-5	-	-	16	CASSWGPSLGNQPQHF	TGTGCCAGCAGCTGGGGCCCGTCCTTGGGCAATCAGCCCCAGCATTTT
TRBV7-2	TRBJ2-3	TRBD1	-	17	CASSTRTGPLSTDTQYF	TGTGCCAGCAGCACACGGACAGGACCGCTTAGCACAGATACGCAGTATTTT
TRBV18	TRBJ2-2	-	-	14	CASSTSLNTGELFF	TGTGCCAGCTCCACAAGTCTGAACACCGGGGAGCTGTTTTTT
TRBV11-3	TRBJ2-5	-	-	15	CASSLGGGLQETQYF	TGTGCCAGCAGCTTAGGGGGGGGCCTTCAAGAGACCCAGTACTTC
TRBV24-1	TRBJ2-1	TRBD1	-	16	CATSALRGQGYNEQFF	TGTGCCACCAGTGCCCTAAGGGGACAGGGTTACAATGAGCAGTTCTTC
TRBV7-2	TRBJ2-5	-	-	15	CASSPQLVTRETQYF	TGTGCCAGCAGCCCCCAACTAGTCACACGGGAGACCCAGTACTTC
TRBV6-5	TRBJ1-1	-	-	15	CASSKNGGSYTEAFF	TGTGCCAGCAGCAAGAACGGGGGTTCGTACACTGAAGCTTTCTTT
TRBV14	TRBJ2-3	TRBD2	-	17	CASSQEFSGGALDTQYF	TGTGCCAGCAGCCAAGAATTTTCGGGGGGGGCGCTTGATACGCAGTATTTT
TRBV21-1	TRBJ2-5	-	-	18	CASSKEGVRTEPQETQYF	TGTGCCAGCAGCAAAGAGGGGGTGAGGACGGAACCCCAAGAGACCCAGTACTTC
TRBV28	TRBJ2-7	TRBD2	-	14	CASSLGGEPYEQYF	TGTGCCAGCAGTTTAGGGGGGGAACCTTACGAGCAGTACTTC
TRBV21-1	TRBJ2-5	-	-	12	CAPGTGWETQYF	TGTGCCCCGGGGACAGGGTGGGAGACCCAGTACTTC
TRBV5-5	TRBJ2-2	-	-	15	CASSPQGRPTGELFF	TGTGCCAGCAGTCCACAGGGTCGTCCCACCGGGGAGCTGTTTTTT
TRBV4-3	TRBJ1-5	-	-	16	CASSQDRGHRNQPQHF	TGCGCCAGCAGCCAAGATCGGGGACACCGCAATCAGCCCCAGCATTTT
TRBV6-2/TRBV6-3	TRBJ2-3	TRBD2	medium-sized	15	CASSSTSGSTDTQYF	TGTGCCAGCAGTTCGACTAGCGGGAGCACAGATACGCAGTATTTT
TRBV7-2	TRBJ1-1	TRBD1	-	14	CASSSRGGDTEAFF	TGTGCCAGCAGCTCTCGAGGGGGCGACACTGAAGCTTTCTTT
TRBV28	TRBJ1-2	TRBD1	-	15	CASSIQGEANYGYTF	TGTGCCAGCAGTATTCAGGGGGAAGCTAACTATGGCTACACCTTC
TRBV14	TRBJ2-7	-	-	17	CASSQENLGPFSYEQYF	TGTGCCAGCAGCCAAGAGAACCTGGGGCCGTTCTCCTACGAGCAGTACTTC
TRBV19	TRBJ1-4	TRBD1	-	17	CASSIEGQGATNEKLFF	TGTGCCAGTAGTATAGAGGGCCAGGGGGCGACTAATGAAAAACTGTTTTTT
TRBV9	TRBJ1-2	-	-	15	CASSPRGSLNYGYTF	TGTGCCAGCAGCCCCCGAGGGTCCCTCAACTATGGCTACACCTTC
TRBV5-1	TRBJ2-3	TRBD2	-	17	CASSLIGLAGVTDTQYF	TGCGCCAGCAGCCTTATTGGACTAGCGGGCGTCACAGATACGCAGTATTTT
TRBV6-2/TRBV6-3	TRBJ1-5	-	-	16	CASRPATQGLQQPQHF	TGTGCCAGCAGGCCTGCTACACAGGGTCTGCAACAGCCCCAGCATTTT
TRBV28	TRBJ1-2	-	-	13	CASSFRGGYGYTF	TGTGCCAGCAGTTTCCGGGGTGGCTATGGCTACACCTTC
TRBV11-2	TRBJ1-1	-	-	14	CASSFQGLNTEAFF	TGTGCCAGCAGCTTTCAGGGGTTGAACACTGAAGCTTTCTTT
TRBV5-1	TRBJ2-1	TRBD2	-	16	CASSPSIAGGNNEQFF	TGCGCCAGCAGTCCGTCCATAGCGGGAGGGAACAATGAGCAGTTCTTC
TRBV12-3/TRBV12-4	TRBJ2-3	TRBD1	-	12	CASTTGEDTQYF	TGTGCCAGCACCACAGGGGAAGATACGCAGTATTTT
TRBV7-2	TRBJ1-5	TRBD1	few	15	CASSLSGGALQPQHF	TGTGCCAGCAGCTTATCAGGGGGCGCACTTCAGCCCCAGCATTTT
TRBV5-6	TRBJ2-1	-	-	14	CASSSGLGRGEQFF	TGTGCCAGCAGCTCGGGACTCGGGAGAGGTGAGCAGTTCTTC
TRBV29-1	TRBJ1-3	-	-	14	CSVEEPATGNTIYF	TGCAGCGTTGAAGAGCCCGCGACTGGAAACACCATATATTTT
TRBV19	TRBJ1-6	TRBD1	few	16	CASSIDRGTGGSPLHF	TGTGCCAGTAGTATAGATCGGGGGACAGGGGGTTCACCCCTCCACTTT